The 21 T cell receptor beta chains below were found in one sample sequenced in a study of beta chain features in type 1 diabetes. Expressed TCRB transcripts were sequenced after all isolated RNA was converted to cDNA. Profiled with immunoSEQ multiplex PCR; TCRdb holds only in-frame clones, not every one. The sample carries under 350,000 clones, around 24% recorded once. Their antigen targets remain unknown. The study, taken as a whole, reports: Among patients with Type 1 diabetes, TCRB CDR3s were moderately but significantly shorter in every one of the four CD4+ subsets.

The specimen was naive CD4+ T cells from blood. The receptors here all came from a woman aged 25 to 45 with type 1 diabetes.

The V and J genes are TRBV29-1 and TRBJ2-1, with a possible D match to TRBD1 (7 bases). Per the germline V gene, CDR1 is SQVTM and CDR2 is ANQGSEA. V gave up 6 bases and J gave up 9 bases, with 12 bases separating them. The CDR3 spans 11 residues. CDR3 nucleotide sequence: TGCAGCGTAACCCAGGGGGGTGAGCAGTTCTTC. Protein product: CSVTQGGEQFF.

In its sample, this clone was seen a few times. The chain couples TRBV7-3 to TRBJ2-3; 7 bases agree with TRBD2. Germline trimming cut 4 bases from V and 2 bases from J; bases unmatched to any gene: 12. The CDR3 consists of 17 residues. Germline V lookup: CDR1 SGHTA, CDR2 FQGTGA. In nucleotides, the CDR3 is TGTGCCAGCAGCTCCCGTCCAGCCAGCGGGAACACAGATACGCAGTATTTT. Amino acid sequence: CASSSRPASGNTDTQYF.

This clone has more than one count but fewer than ten. V and J are TRBV4-1 and TRBJ2-7; D is undetermined. This CDR3 spans 14 amino acids. Germline CDR1 reads MGHRA; CDR2 reads YSYEKL. V was shortened by 1 base and J by 6 bases, with 13 bases between the two germline ends. In DNA form, the CDR3 reads TGCGCCAGCAGCCAAGGCCCAGGTTTGGGCGAGCAGTACTTC. Protein: CASSQGPGLGEQYF.

V and J are TRBV6-1 and TRBJ1-1, with TRBD1 matching 7 bases. The CDR3 has 14 amino acids. The ends lost 6 bases at V and 0 bases at J; junction bases unmatched: 4. Germline CDR1 reads MNHNS; CDR2 reads SASEGT. Written as DNA, the CDR3 is TGTGCCAGCAGCTTGGACAGGATGAACACTGAAGCTTTCTTT. As protein: CASSLDRMNTEAFF.

This clone turned up a few times. The DNA for the CDR3 is TGTGCCAGCAGCTTAGAAGTAGGAGAGGCAGGGCGCTACTATGGCTACACCTTC. Translation gives CASSLEVGEAGRYYGYTF. This chain connects TRBV7-2 to TRBJ1-2; D is perhaps TRBD1 (5 bases). Germline assignment: CDR1 SGHTA and CDR2 FQGNSA. Deletions cut 1 base from V and 3 bases from J, with 21 bases between. There are 18 residues in the CDR3.

This clone occurred a few times. The rearrangement links TRBV18 to TRBJ2-3, with D possibly being TRBD2 (5 bases). Germline assignment: CDR1 KGHSH and CDR2 LQKENI. V lost 8 bases and J lost 1, with 7 bases in between. The CDR3 loop spans 12 amino acids. The CDR3 bases are TGTGCCAGCACCGGGGGCACAGATACGCAGTATTTT. This encodes CASTGGTDTQYF.

This clone was counted between two and nine times. The V gene is TRBV19, the J gene TRBJ2-2, with D possibly being TRBD2 (6 bases). Trimming took off 3 bases at V and 6 bases at J, with 11 bases between the two ends. This CDR3 has 14 amino acids. Germline V gene lookup returns CDR1 LNHDA and CDR2 SQIVND (reference sequence). CDR3 sequence reads: CASSIQGGPGELFF. In DNA, the CDR3 is TGTGCCAGTAGTATTCAAGGAGGGCCCGGGGAGCTGTTTTTT.

The V gene is TRBV19, the J gene TRBJ2-1; D perhaps matches TRBD2 (6 bases). The CDR3 totals 16 residues. Germline CDR1 LNHDA, CDR2 SQIVND (reference sequence). With 2 bases removed from V and 2 bases from J, the gap between germline ends came to 13 bases. DNA of the CDR3: TGTGCCAGTAGTATATATGAGGGAGGCGCCTACAATGAGCAGTTCTTC. It is translated as CASSIYEGGAYNEQFF.

The rearrangement uses TRBV18 and TRBJ2-3; no firm D call. The CDR3 extends over 13 amino acids. Trimming took 4 bases from V and 3 from J, leaving 8 bases between them. Germline CDR1 is KGHSH and CDR2 is LQKENI. The CDR3 protein is CASSRPPTDTQYF. CDR3 sequence (DNA): TGTGCCAGCTCACGACCCCCTACAGATACGCAGTATTTT.

This clone occurred a few times. The V call is TRBV20-1, the J call TRBJ2-5; TRBD1 might be the D (6 bases). Germline V CDR1 and CDR2: DFQATT, SNEGSKA (reference sequence). CDR3 length equals 11 residues. The CDR3 sequence: CSGQLQETQYF. CDR3 sequence (DNA): TGCAGCGGACAGCTACAAGAGACCCAGTACTTC.

This rearrangement joins TRBV5-1 to TRBJ2-2; D remains ambiguous. CDR3 length: 14 amino acids. Germline CDR1 is SGHRS and CDR2 is YFSETQ. The V end lost 6 bases, the J end lost 0 bases, and 9 bases lay between the germline ends. For the CDR3, the DNA is TGCGCCAGCACCATACAGTCGAACACCGGGGAGCTGTTTTTT. It codes for CASTIQSNTGELFF.

There are a few counts of this clone. The chain has TRBV9 and TRBJ2-1; the match to TRBD1 covers 7 bases. This CDR3 contains 15 residues. V lost 4 bases to trimming and J lost 1 base; unmatched junction nucleotides: 5. In germline, CDR1 is SGDLS, CDR2 YYNGEE. Here the CDR3 reads CASSSSGQSYNEQFF. The CDR3 nucleotides read TGTGCCAGCAGCTCGTCGGGACAGTCCTACAATGAGCAGTTCTTC. Combining the CDR3 with reference TRBV9 and TRBJ2-1 gives the whole variable domain DSGVTQTPKHLITATGQRVTLRCSPRSGDLSVYWYQQSLDQGLQFLIQYYNGEERAKGNILERFSAQQFPDLHSELNLSSLELGDSALYFCASSSSGQSYNEQFFGPGTRLTVL.

The chain recombines TRBV29-1 with TRBJ2-2, with a weak D call TRBD2 (6 bases). Germline lookup yields CDR1 SQVTM and CDR2 ANQGSEA. V was pared by 3 bases and J by 4 bases, with 9 bases between. The CDR3 is 13 residues long. CDR3 DNA: TGCAGCGTTGAGCGGACTACCACCGGGGAGCTGTTTTTT. Protein product: CSVERTTTGELFF.

The V call is TRBV18, the J call TRBJ2-3, with D tentatively TRBD1 (5 bases). V lost 0 bases and J 0 bases, leaving 10 bases between the germline ends. The length of the CDR3 is 16 residues. Germline CDR1 is KGHSH and CDR2 is LQKENI. The chain's CDR3 is CASSPPNRSSTDTQYF. For the CDR3, the DNA is TGTGCCAGCTCACCACCAAACAGGAGCAGCACAGATACGCAGTATTTT.

This chain links TRBV7-9 with TRBJ1-1; D call uncertain. Germline V gene data show CDR1 as SEHNR and CDR2 as FQNEAQ (reference sequence). Trimming took 4 bases from V and 0 from J, leaving 12 bases between them. The CDR3 spans 15 residues. CDR3 in DNA: TGTGCCAGCAGCTCAGACGGCGGGATGAACACTGAAGCTTTCTTT. Its translation is CASSSDGGMNTEAFF.

The rearrangement joins TRBV16 to TRBJ1-5; D perhaps matches TRBD1 (6 bases). Trimming left V 0 bases short and J 5 bases short, with 11 bases between. The germline CDR1 and CDR2 sequences are KGHSY and FQNENV. CDR3 size: 15 residues. The CDR3 DNA sequence: TGTGCCAGCAGCCAATCTGGGGGGGCCTATCAGCCCCAGCATTTT. Amino acid sequence: CASSQSGGAYQPQHF.

This clone was counted a few times. This chain uses TRBV11-3 with TRBJ2-2, with 7 bases that match TRBD1. The CDR3 is made up of 14 amino acids. Losses at the gene ends were 5 bases for V and 6 bases for J; bases not matched to a gene: 6. Germline V gene sequence: CDR1 SGHNT, CDR2 YENEEA. The DNA for the CDR3 is TGTGCCAGCAGCCCACAGGGGCGAGCCGGGGAGCTGTTTTTT. Encoded protein: CASSPQGRAGELFF. Combining the CDR3 with reference TRBV11-3 and TRBJ2-2 gives the whole variable domain EAGVVQSPRYKIIEKKQPVAFWCNPISGHNTLYWYLQNLGQGPELLIRYENEEAVDDSQLPKDRFSAERLKGVDSTLKIQPAELGDSAVYLCASSPQGRAGELFFGEGSRLTVL.

This clone was counted only a few times. CDR3 coding DNA: TGTGCCAGCAGCCCGGGACAGGGGTACGAGCAGTACTTC. Amino acids: CASSPGQGYEQYF. The chain is built from TRBV7-8 and TRBJ2-7, with 10 bases matching TRBD1. Germline V CDR1 and CDR2: SGHVS, FQNEAQ. This CDR3 region has 13 residues. V lost 5 bases, J lost 4 bases, and 2 bases stayed unmatched.

The chain has TRBV29-1 and TRBJ1-1, with TRBD1 identical over 12 bases. The CDR3 runs to 14 residues. Germline loops: CDR1 SQVTM, CDR2 ANQGSEA. V dropped 3 bases and J dropped 6; count of bases not matched to a gene: 5. The DNA for the CDR3 is TGCAGCGTTGATGGGACAGGGGGCCACGCTGAAGCTTTCTTT. The encoded protein is CSVDGTGGHAEAFF.

This clone was observed a handful of times. V gene TRBV4-1 combines with J gene TRBJ2-7, with 8 bases that match TRBD2. Germline trimming cut 0 bases from V and 4 bases from J; bases unmatched to any gene: 8. The CDR3 extends over 16 amino acids. Germline CDR1 reads MGHRA; CDR2 reads YSYEKL. The CDR3 DNA reads TGCGCCAGCAGCCAAGATACACTCCTAGCGGGTTACGAGCAGTACTTC. Its translation: CASSQDTLLAGYEQYF.

The rearrangement uses TRBV7-9 and TRBJ2-5; 9 bases fit TRBD1. The CDR3 sequence is 15 residues long. V shed 5 bases, J shed 5 bases, and the junction held 9 bases outside the gene matches. Germline CDR1 is SEHNR and CDR2 is FQNEAQ (reference sequence). Written as DNA, the CDR3 is TGTGCCAGCAGCAAGACGGGACAGGGAGGCGAGACCCAGTACTTC. Its protein is CASSKTGQGGETQYF.